The 30 T cell receptor beta chains reported below all come from one sample, sequenced in a study of blood T cell repertoires in COVID-19. The method was immunoSEQ multiplex PCR; TCRdb's version includes in-frame clones alone and lacks a portion of them. The sample lists approximately 260,000 clones, 89% occurring once. Sequenced input: peripheral blood. The receptors derive from a man between 45 and 60 years old with acute or convalescent COVID-19.

This chain joins TRBV9 and TRBJ2-2, with D possibly TRBD1 on 6 matching bases. The V gene's germline CDR1 is SGDLS and CDR2 YYNGEE. Trimming shortened V by 2 bases and J by 4 bases, and 12 bases separated the two germline ends. CDR3 length: 15 amino acids. The CDR3 is CASSVQGSGTGELFF. DNA of the CDR3: TGTGCCAGCAGCGTGCAGGGGAGCGGCACCGGGGAGCTGTTTTTT.

This clone was detected a few times. The chain recombines TRBV10-3 with TRBJ2-3, with 11 bases aligning to TRBD2. The trim removed 4 bases at V and 0 bases at J, leaving 6 bases unmatched. The CDR3 covers 17 residues. Germline CDR1 ENHRY, CDR2 SYGVKD. The CDR3 nucleotides are TGTGCCATCAGTGCCGCTCTAGCGGGGGGCAGCACAGATACGCAGTATTTT. This sequence encodes CAISAALAGGSTDTQYF.

The V call is TRBV18, the J call TRBJ1-1; 7 bases agree with TRBD1. V lost 2 bases, J lost 8 bases, and 8 bases stayed unmatched. Germline CDR1 and CDR2: KGHSH and LQKENI. The CDR3 runs to 14 residues. CDR3 in amino acids: CASSPGTGQSEAFF. The DNA for the CDR3 is TGTGCCAGCTCACCAGGCACGGGACAGTCCGAAGCTTTCTTT.

The chain carries TRBV2 and TRBJ2-7; D is ambiguous. Germline CDR1 and CDR2: SNHLY and FYNNEI. V was shortened by 7 bases and J by 0 bases, with 13 bases between the two germline ends. This CDR3 has 14 amino acids. The CDR3 region is CASTGYISSYEQYF. CDR3 coding DNA: TGTGCCAGCACCGGGTACATTAGCTCCTACGAGCAGTACTTC.

The rearrangement uses TRBV9 and TRBJ1-1; D unclear. Germline V gene lookup returns CDR1 SGDLS and CDR2 YYNGEE. The V end was cut by 1 base, the J end by 3 bases, with 7 bases between. The CDR3 extends over 13 amino acids. This CDR3 is CASSVWLDTEAFF. The CDR3, as DNA: TGTGCCAGCAGCGTATGGCTTGACACTGAAGCTTTCTTT.

This clone was observed a single time. The chain carries TRBV5-4 and TRBJ1-5; 8 bases are shared with TRBD1. With 4 bases clipped from V and 4 bases from J, the junction kept 7 bases outside the gene matches. Per germline, CDR1 SGHNT and CDR2 YYREEE (reference sequence). CDR3 length: 15 residues. CDR3 residues: CASSDGQGRNQPQHF. In DNA form, the CDR3 reads TGTGCCAGCAGCGACGGACAGGGCCGGAATCAGCCCCAGCATTTT.

The chain joins TRBV10-3 to TRBJ1-1; D might be TRBD1 (6 bases). From germline, CDR1 is ENHRY and CDR2 SYGVKD. Deletions cut 1 base from V and 8 bases from J, with 11 bases between. This CDR3 region has 13 residues. The chain's CDR3 is CAISEWGLREAFF. The DNA for the CDR3 is TGTGCCATCAGTGAGTGGGGGCTACGCGAAGCTTTCTTT.

The rearrangement joins TRBV2 to TRBJ2-7; D is perhaps TRBD1 (5 bases). Looked up from germline, CDR1 is SNHLY and CDR2 is FYNNEI. With 8 bases removed from V and 0 bases from J, the gap between germline ends came to 11 bases. The CDR3 is made up of 13 amino acids. DNA for the CDR3: TGTGCCAGCTTGCAGGGTAGCTCCTACGAGCAGTACTTC. Amino acid sequence: CASLQGSSYEQYF.

This clone was picked up one time. The chain is built from TRBV5-6 and TRBJ1-5; the D is unclear. V was shortened by 4 bases and J by 3 bases, with 14 bases between the two germline ends. The CDR3 contains 15 residues. Germline CDR1 is SGHDT and CDR2 is YYEEEE. The CDR3 spells CASSPGSSYNQPQHF. The CDR3 DNA reads TGTGCCAGCAGCCCCGGGAGCTCTTACAATCAGCCCCAGCATTTT.

The rearrangement joins TRBV7-2 to TRBJ2-7; no reliable D call. Trimming cost V 5 bases and J 6 bases, with 8 bases left between them. Per germline, CDR1 SGHTA and CDR2 FQGNSA. The CDR3 extends over 11 amino acids. CDR3 in DNA: TGTGCCAGCAGCGGCTTTGGCGAGCAGTACTTC. This translates into CASSGFGEQYF.

The gene calls are TRBV12-3 or TRBV12-4 and TRBJ1-2; 8 bases align to TRBD1. The CDR3 is 13 residues long. Trimming removed 6 bases from V and 8 bases from J; junction bases left unmatched: 8. The CDR3 here is CASSTDRASGYTF. CDR3 DNA sequence: TGTGCCAGCAGCACGGACAGGGCAAGCGGCTACACCTTC.

This chain joins TRBV27 and TRBJ1-2, with 10 bases that match TRBD1. Germline CDR1 and CDR2: MNHEY and SMNVEV (reference sequence). Unmatched junction bases numbered 3, after V lost 6 bases and J lost 8 bases. The CDR3 extends over 12 amino acids. CDR3 region: CASRTGGRGYTF. The CDR3 region has the DNA TGTGCCAGCAGGACAGGGGGCCGGGGCTACACCTTC.

This chain connects TRBV9 to TRBJ2-5, with 10 bases aligning to TRBD2. The V segment lost 6 bases and the J segment 0 bases; nucleotides outside the gene matches: 5. In germline, CDR1 is SGDLS, CDR2 YYNGEE. The CDR3 is 15 residues long. Written as DNA, the CDR3 is TGTGCCAGCAACCAAGCGGGGGGGTACCAAGAGACCCAGTACTTC. It specifies CASNQAGGYQETQYF.

The rearrangement joins TRBV5-6 to TRBJ2-5; 7 bases align to TRBD2. Germline V gene lookup returns CDR1 SGHDT and CDR2 YYEEEE. V lost 4 bases and J lost 3; bases outside the gene matches: 9. This CDR3 contains 15 residues. The CDR3 sequence: CASSPWYAGEETQYF. In nucleotides, the CDR3 is TGTGCCAGCAGCCCCTGGTACGCGGGAGAAGAGACCCAGTACTTC.

This chain links TRBV11-3 with TRBJ2-1, with 9 bases identical to TRBD2. V lost 5 bases, J lost 5 bases, and 7 bases stayed unmatched. The CDR3 has 15 residues. From germline, CDR1 is SGHNT and CDR2 YENEEA. The DNA of the CDR3 is TGTGCCAGCAGCCAGACTAGCGGTGGTAACAATGAGCAGTTCTTC. Its protein is CASSQTSGGNNEQFF.

The chain recombines TRBV7-3 with TRBJ2-2; weak D call: TRBD2 (6 bases). Germline-derived CDR1 and CDR2 are SGHTA and FQGTGA. V was cut by 0 bases and J by 5 bases, with 7 bases left in between. The CDR3 loop spans 14 amino acids. The CDR3 region is CASSLTGRTGELFF. The CDR3 bases are TGTGCCAGCAGCTTAACAGGGAGGACCGGGGAGCTGTTTTTT.

The chain has TRBV18 and TRBJ1-1; D is uncertain. This CDR3 contains 12 residues. The V and J ends lost 3 bases and 9 bases respectively, with 11 bases between them. Germline V lookup: CDR1 KGHSH, CDR2 LQKENI. CDR3 loop: CASSPREKKAFF. CDR3 nucleotide sequence: TGTGCCAGCTCACCCCGTGAGAAGAAAGCTTTCTTT.

The V gene is TRBV9, the J gene TRBJ1-2; D call uncertain. V gave up 0 bases and J gave up 9 bases, with 12 bases separating them. This CDR3 is 13 amino acids long. Germline values: CDR1 SGDLS, CDR2 YYNGEE. The CDR3 sequence is CASSVGSGGRYTF. The CDR3 coding sequence is TGTGCCAGCAGCGTAGGTAGCGGTGGGCGCTACACCTTC.

The sample holds many counts of this clone. The chain employs TRBV2 and TRBJ2-3, with TRBD2 as a possible D gene (5 bases). The CDR3 contains 12 residues. V gave up 6 bases and J gave up 8 bases, with 12 bases separating them. Germline CDR1 and CDR2: SNHLY and FYNNEI. CDR3: CASSGLARTQYF. The CDR3 region has the DNA TGTGCCAGCAGCGGGCTAGCACGTACGCAGTATTTT.

This chain connects TRBV25-1 to TRBJ1-6; TRBD1 agrees at 8 bases. V lost 2 bases, J lost 3 bases, and 0 bases stayed unmatched. Looked up from germline, CDR1 is MGHDK and CDR2 is SYGVNS. This CDR3 comprises 15 residues. Here the CDR3 DNA reads TGTGCCAGCAGTGAAGGGACAGGCTATAATTCACCCCTCCACTTT. Residues: CASSEGTGYNSPLHF.

This chain connects TRBV7-9 to TRBJ2-2, with 9 bases matching TRBD2. Per germline, CDR1 SEHNR and CDR2 FQNEAQ (reference sequence). The V and J ends lost 4 bases and 3 bases, in that order; junction bases with no gene match: 3. CDR3 length: 15 residues. CDR3 nucleotides: TGTGCCAGCAGCTCCCGACTAGCGGACACCGGGGAGCTGTTTTTT. This sequence encodes CASSSRLADTGELFF.

The V and J genes are TRBV11-1 and TRBJ2-7; D uncertain. Trimming removed 2 bases from V and 2 bases from J, with 7 bases in between. CDR1 and CDR2 from the germline V gene are SGHAT and FQDESV (reference sequence). The CDR3 totals 13 residues. As DNA, the CDR3 is TGTGCCAGCAGCTTACGAGAAACCTACGAGCAGTACTTC. Translated: CASSLRETYEQYF.

The table lists this clone with a few counts. The V gene is TRBV19, the J gene TRBJ2-1, with 9 bases fitting TRBD2. Germline CDR1 reads LNHDA; CDR2 reads SQIVND (reference sequence). With 6 bases clipped from V and 0 bases from J, the junction kept 12 bases outside the gene matches. The CDR3 has 18 amino acids. CDR3: CASSPGRRGGLSYNEQFF. CDR3 sequence (DNA): TGTGCCAGTAGCCCGGGGAGGCGGGGGGGCCTCTCCTACAATGAGCAGTTCTTC.

J is TRBJ2-7 and V is TRBV5-8; 10 bases map to TRBD2. The CDR3 consists of 15 residues. Germline V gene sequence: CDR1 SGHTS, CDR2 YDEGEE. V lost 5 bases to trimming and J lost 6 bases; unmatched junction nucleotides: 11. Written as DNA, the CDR3 is TGTGCCAGCAGTTTTATAGCGGGGGGAATGGGCGAGCAGTACTTC. Its protein product is CASSFIAGGMGEQYF.

The V and J genes are TRBV29-1 and TRBJ1-2; 7 bases map to TRBD1. V lost 4 bases to trimming and J lost 6 bases; unmatched junction nucleotides: 11. The CDR3 runs to 14 residues. Germline CDR1 is SQVTM and CDR2 is ANQGSEA. CDR3: CSVVRPRGQNGYTF. DNA for the CDR3: TGCAGCGTTGTCAGACCCAGGGGACAGAATGGCTACACCTTC.

This sequence joins TRBV27 and TRBJ2-3, with 8 bases aligning to TRBD2. Trimming at V came to 5 bases and at J to 2 bases, leaving 6 bases not matched to a gene. This CDR3 comprises 15 residues. CDR1 and CDR2 (germline): MNHEY, SMNVEV (reference sequence). The CDR3 DNA reads TGTGCCAGCAGTCGGCCGGGGGGGATCACAGATACGCAGTATTTT. Translating it yields CASSRPGGITDTQYF.

The rearrangement joins TRBV5-1 to TRBJ1-1, with 8 bases lining up with TRBD1. CDR1 and CDR2 from the germline V gene are SGHRS and YFSETQ. The CDR3 is 17 amino acids. J was trimmed by 2 bases and V by 1 base; bases with no gene match: 10. The CDR3 coding sequence is TGCGCCAGCAGCTTGCGCCCAATGGGACAGGCTAACACTGAAGCTTTCTTT. As protein: CASSLRPMGQANTEAFF.

This chain joins TRBV10-1 and TRBJ2-1; possibly TRBD1 for D (7 bases). V shed 8 bases and J shed 3 bases, with 23 bases lying between them. This CDR3 is 17 amino acids long. Germline CDR1 is WNHNN and CDR2 is SYGVQD (reference sequence). The CDR3 here is CASCGGGRGPRYNEQFF. CDR3 DNA sequence: TGCGCCAGCTGTGGAGGGGGAAGGGGGCCCCGCTACAATGAGCAGTTCTTC.

This rearrangement joins TRBV3-1 (or the pseudogene TRBV3-2) to TRBJ1-6, with 10 bases identical to TRBD1. The CDR3 contains 15 residues. V was clipped by 6 bases and J by 8 bases; unmatched bases: 7. Germline assignment: CDR1 LGHDT and CDR2 YNNKEL (reference sequence). The CDR3 coding sequence is TGTGCCAGCAGTCTCATAGGACAGGGGGATTCACCCCTCCACTTT. Protein: CASSLIGQGDSPLHF.

This clone appeared once. V and J are TRBV19 and TRBJ2-1; perhaps TRBD1 as D (6 bases). CDR1 is LNHDA, CDR2 SQIVND, per germline (reference sequence). The CDR3 loop spans 12 amino acids. V was clipped by 11 bases and J by 8 bases, with 16 bases between them. This CDR3 reads CASRGGGHEQFF. For the CDR3, the DNA is TGTGCCTCCAGAGGGGGTGGGCATGAGCAGTTCTTC.